This section outlines one TCR beta chain sequence together with its context. The antigen remains undetermined. These data belong to a study of cytomegalovirus exposure and HLA in healthy donors. Study-level information: Genotyping showed less than 85% of almost 400 donors falling in the Caucasian-associated ancestry cluster. Study results and caveats: Listed as cytomegalovirus-associated were 150 or so TCR beta chains. Sequencing likely generated an artifact that appeared as a cluster of highly shared sequence variants. DRB1 showed the most TCR associations and HLA-C the fewest in a later analysis, as rates varied by HLA locus.

The V end was cut by 1 base, the J end by 0 bases, with 6 bases between. Germline V gene data show CDR1 as SGHTA and CDR2 as FQGNSA. The CDR3 contains 14 residues. The PCR had 60 Vbeta and 13 Jbeta primers. This table comes from immunoSEQ multiplex PCR, and its TCRdb copy is limited to in-frame clones, with some not included. The sample lists approximately 170,000 clones, 73% occurring once. This chain connects TRBV7-2 to TRBJ1-1; a possible D gene is TRBD1 (6 bases). The sequenced sample was PBMCs. This clonotype was sampled from a woman under 30 in good health and CMV-seropositive. CDR3 DNA sequence: TGTGCCAGCAGCTTAGACAGGGTGAACACTGAAGCTTTCTTT. It is translated as CASSLDRVNTEAFF.